The 4 T cell receptor beta chains listed next were all sequenced from one sample in a study of read filtering for tumor transcriptome and immune sequencing. The library was built from about 400 ng RNA with molecular barcoded adaptors for alpha/delta and beta/gamma chains. TCRdb re-analysed the reads in MiXCR, keeping a single row per CDR3 protein. This table holds tens of thousands of distinct CDR3 sequences, roughly 19% found once. The sequenced sample was a population of CD138-negative cells sorted from bone marrow. The receptors derive from a donor aged 40 or over with multiple myeloma.

This clonotype has a single count. At one end, the junction sequence differs from germline, possibly due to a read error. This chain joins TRBV7-9 and TRBJ2-1; maybe TRBD2 (5 bases). Germline CDR1 reads SEHNR; CDR2 reads FQNEAQ (reference sequence). This CDR3 has 17 residues. CDR3 sequence (DNA): TGTGTCAGCAGCTTACGGGCTAGCCCGCGATCCTACAATGAGCAGTTCTTC. This translates into CVSSLRASPRSYNEQFF. The full variable domain, its missing parts supplied by reference TRBV7-9 and TRBJ2-1, is DTGVSQNPRHKITKRGQNVTFRCDPISEHNRLYWYRQTLGQGPEFLTYFQNEAQLEKSRLLSDRFSAERPKGSFSTLEIQRTEQGDSAMYLCVSSLRASPRSYNEQFFGPGTRLTVL.

This clonotype was counted many times. The CDR3 reads CASSLSGTGLPYEQYF. As DNA, the CDR3 is TGCGCCAGCAGCTTGAGCGGGACAGGGCTTCCCTACGAGCAGTACTTC. The chain recombines TRBV5-1 with TRBJ2-7; 9 bases fit TRBD1. The germline V gene encodes CDR1 SGHRS and CDR2 YFSETQ. V shed 1 base and J 2 bases; nucleotides not matched to a gene: 7. The CDR3 runs to 16 residues.

This clonotype was recorded a few times. V gene TRBV15 combines with J gene TRBJ2-3; 7 nucleotides line up with TRBD2. The V and J ends lost 5 bases and 5 bases, in that order; junction bases with no gene match: 7. The CDR3 length is 14 residues. Germline assignment: CDR1 LNHNV and CDR2 YYDKDF (reference sequence). The DNA for the CDR3 is TGTGCCACCAGCTTAGGAGCGGGACGAGATACGCAGTATTTT. Its translation: CATSLGAGRDTQYF.

This clonotype has ten or more counts. The genes are TRBV4-2 and TRBJ2-2, with D perhaps matching TRBD2 (6 bases). Trimming removed 5 bases at V and 7 bases at J, with 17 bases between. The CDR3 sequence is 15 residues long. In germline, CDR1 is LGHNA, CDR2 YNFKEQ. As DNA, the CDR3 is TGTGCCAGCAGCGGCCGGGACTCCCGGGGCGGGGAGCTGTTTTTT. It codes for CASSGRDSRGGELFF.